One T cell receptor (beta chain) is described in this entry. The antigen is unknown. The sample is drawn from a study of cytomegalovirus exposure and HLA in healthy donors. Study results and caveats: In a later analysis, across HLA loci, associated TCR counts were highest for DRB1, lowest for HLA-C. A later analysis showed HLA-associated TCR beta chains outstripping equally common others in clonal expansion. In a later analysis, a genetic analysis reported fewer productive-TCR N-insertions in an Asian-associated ancestry cluster than the cohort average. The study recorded 150 to 200 TCR beta chains that were cytomegalovirus-associated.

The CDR3 runs to 13 residues. V was shortened by 0 bases and J by 5 bases, with 7 bases between the two germline ends. Germline V gene data show CDR1 as MNHEY and CDR2 as SVGAGI. PCR used 60 Vbeta primers and 13 Jbeta primers. TCRdb's copy holds only in-frame clones and misses some; the assay was immunoSEQ multiplex PCR. The sample has some 130,000 clones, 80% to 85% seen once. The rearrangement joins TRBV6-5 to TRBJ1-1; D uncertain. Input material: PBMCs. This clonotype was obtained from a human donor in good health. The CDR3 here is CASSYSRVTEAFF. The CDR3 region has the DNA TGTGCCAGCAGTTACTCGAGGGTGACTGAAGCTTTCTTT.